A single sample is the source of the 27 T cell receptor beta chains below, sequenced in a study of identical twins. TCRdb fed the 5' RACE reads into MiXCR, producing one record per CDR3 protein. This sample has 410,000 or so distinct CDR3 sequences; roughly 18% occur once, and the top ten carry 12%. Material for sequencing was naive T cells sorted from blood. The receptors were sampled from a middle-aged man in good health.

This clonotype was counted only a few times. This sequence joins TRBV11-2 and TRBJ2-2; 9 nucleotides align to TRBD1. CDR3 length: 15 amino acids. With 2 bases clipped from V and 11 bases from J, the junction kept 9 bases outside the gene matches. CDR1 is SGHAT, CDR2 FQNNGV, per germline. The CDR3 reads CASSLSTGQGFELFF. The CDR3 DNA follows: TGTGCCAGCAGCTTAAGCACGGGACAGGGTTTTGAGCTGTTTTTT.

This clonotype has at least ten counts. The J gene is TRBJ1-1, the V gene TRBV20-1, with D perhaps matching TRBD1 (6 bases). Per the germline V gene, CDR1 is DFQATT and CDR2 is SNEGSKA (reference sequence). CDR3 length: 14 residues. V dropped 0 bases and J dropped 5 bases, with 13 bases sitting between them. CDR3 amino acids: CSAREGQGRTEAFF. DNA of the CDR3: TGCAGTGCTAGAGAGGGGCAGGGGAGGACTGAAGCTTTCTTT.

The V and J genes are TRBV28 and TRBJ2-3; D is perhaps TRBD2 (6 bases). Germline CDR1 reads MDHEN; CDR2 reads SYDVKM. V lost 6 bases to trimming and J lost 5 bases, with 12 bases between them. The CDR3 sequence is 13 residues long. CDR3 sequence: CASSSAGIDTQYF. CDR3 nucleotide sequence: TGTGCCAGCAGCTCGGCGGGGATAGATACGCAGTATTTT.

The chain employs TRBV6-4 and TRBJ2-3, with TRBD2 matching 10 bases. The germline V gene has CDR1 MRHNA and CDR2 SNTAGT. The CDR3 loop spans 16 amino acids. Trimming at V came to 8 bases and at J to 3 bases, leaving 11 bases not matched to a gene. The CDR3, as DNA: TGTGCCAGCCGAAAGCAGCATAGCGGGAGGACAGATACGCAGTATTTT. Translation: CASRKQHSGRTDTQYF.

The genes are TRBV6-2 or TRBV6-3 and TRBJ2-1; 12 nucleotides agree with TRBD2. The germline CDR1 and CDR2 sequences are MNHEY and SVGEGT. The CDR3 spans 14 residues. V lost 8 bases and J lost 8; bases outside the gene matches: 7. The CDR3 reads CASGASGRVYEQFF. CDR3 nucleotide sequence: TGTGCCAGCGGGGCTAGCGGGAGGGTTTATGAGCAGTTCTTC.

This clonotype turned up a few times. The junction departs from the called germline gene at one end, perhaps through a read error. This chain uses TRBV6-2 or TRBV6-3 with TRBJ2-5, with D perhaps TRBD2 (6 bases). The V gene's germline CDR1 is MNHEY and CDR2 SVGEGT. This CDR3 has 15 amino acids. The CDR3 spells CASSNSLLAQETQYF. In DNA, the CDR3 is TGTGCCAGCAGTAACTCCTTACTAGCCCAAGAGACCCAGTACTTC.

The chain is built from TRBV10-2 and TRBJ1-1; D call uncertain. The CDR3 totals 13 residues. Trimming pared 5 bases from V and 8 bases from J, leaving 15 bases between. From germline, CDR1 is WSHSY and CDR2 SAAADI. The chain's CDR3 is CASSTPTGGEAFF. The CDR3 DNA reads TGCGCCAGCAGTACCCCCACGGGAGGAGAAGCTTTCTTT.

This clonotype came up a few times. The rearrangement joins TRBV6-2 or TRBV6-3 to TRBJ2-1; D is undetermined. The CDR3 is 13 residues long. The germline V gene encodes CDR1 MNHEY and CDR2 SVGEGT. The V end was cut by 8 bases, the J end by 4 bases, with 12 bases between. This CDR3 is CASAPHLYNEQFF. The CDR3 DNA reads as TGTGCCAGCGCGCCCCATCTTTACAATGAGCAGTTCTTC.

Many counts were recorded for this clonotype. The chain employs TRBV7-9 and TRBJ1-6; possible D gene TRBD1, 5 bases. CDR3 size: 14 residues. The V end lost 5 bases, the J end lost 10 bases, and 15 bases lay between the germline ends. The germline gives CDR1 SEHNR, CDR2 FQNEAQ (reference sequence). The CDR3 is CASSDTAGSSPLHF. CDR3 sequence (DNA): TGTGCCAGCAGCGACACTGCAGGGAGCTCACCCCTCCACTTT.

The V call is TRBV7-8, the J call TRBJ2-6; D unresolved. Germline V gene data show CDR1 as SGHVS and CDR2 as FQNEAQ. This CDR3 is 15 amino acids long. V was shortened by 1 base and J by 2 bases, with 6 bases between the two germline ends. CDR3 nucleotide sequence: TGTGCCAGCAGCTTAGTTGGGGCTGGGGCCAACGTCCTGACTTTC. Its protein product is CASSLVGAGANVLTF.

The sample holds a few counts of this clonotype. The chain employs TRBV12-3 or TRBV12-4 and TRBJ2-1; possible D gene TRBD1, 5 bases. Trimming removed 5 bases from V and 10 bases from J, with 15 bases in between. The CDR3 runs to 13 residues. The CDR3 loop is CASSQRQPREQFF. The CDR3 DNA reads as TGTGCCAGCAGTCAGAGACAGCCTCGGGAGCAGTTCTTC.

The table lists this clonotype with many counts. V usage is TRBV4-2 and J usage is TRBJ2-5; D is unresolved. The V and J ends lost 1 base and 4 bases respectively, with 10 bases between them. Germline CDR1 reads LGHNA; CDR2 reads YNFKEQ. This CDR3 spans 14 amino acids. The CDR3 sequence: CASSQVAPAETQYF. The DNA of the CDR3 is TGTGCCAGCAGCCAAGTAGCCCCAGCAGAGACCCAGTACTTC.

This sequence joins TRBV23-1 and TRBJ1-5; possibly TRBD1 for D (5 bases). TRBV23-1 is annotated as an ORF whose role is uncertain. CDR3 length: 17 residues. V gave up 0 bases and J gave up 4 bases, with 16 bases separating them. CDR3 residues: CASSQSAGRGINQPQHF. The CDR3 bases are TGCGCCAGCAGTCAATCCGCGGGGCGGGGAATTAATCAGCCCCAGCATTTT.

This clonotype was seen many times. The CDR3 bases are TGTGCCATCAGTGCCAGGGGACCACGCTCCGGTACAGATACGCAGTATTTT. Translation: CAISARGPRSGTDTQYF. The chain links TRBV10-3 to TRBJ2-3, with D maybe TRBD1 (6 bases). Germline-derived CDR1 and CDR2 are ENHRY and SYGVKD. The CDR3 has 17 amino acids. The germline V and J ends were trimmed by 4 bases and 3 bases, with 20 bases remaining between them.

This clonotype was detected a few times. The chain links TRBV7-2 to TRBJ2-5; 7 bases align to TRBD1. The trim removed 5 bases at V and 1 base at J, leaving 7 bases unmatched. The CDR3 consists of 15 residues. The germline gives CDR1 SGHTA, CDR2 FQGNSA. Here the CDR3 DNA reads TGTGCCAGCAGCGAGGGACAGACACTCCAAGAGACCCAGTACTTC. Its protein product is CASSEGQTLQETQYF.

The V and J genes are TRBV4-3 and TRBJ2-3; D gene ambiguous. Looked up from germline, CDR1 is LGHNA and CDR2 is YSLEER. V lost 0 bases to trimming and J lost 2 bases, with 18 bases between them. The CDR3 consists of 18 residues. CDR3 nucleotide sequence: TGCGCCAGCAGCCAAGACCCGGTAGGAGATTATTACACAGATACGCAGTATTTT. Translating gives CASSQDPVGDYYTDTQYF.

This clonotype was found many times. This CDR3 is CSVVPFGSYEQYF. The CDR3 coding sequence is TGCAGCGTCGTCCCCTTCGGGTCCTACGAGCAGTACTTC. The V call is TRBV29-1, the J call TRBJ2-7; no firm D call. Trimming removed 6 bases at V and 1 base at J, with 13 bases between. The CDR3 totals 13 residues. CDR1 is SQVTM, CDR2 ANQGSEA, per germline.

Details on this clonotype: The junction departs from the called germline gene at one end, perhaps through a read error. The V and J genes are TRBV19 and TRBJ2-7; 10 bases are shared with TRBD2. The germline gives CDR1 LNHDA, CDR2 SQIVND (reference sequence). The CDR3 has 16 residues. CDR3 DNA sequence: TGTGCCAGTAGTATTACAAGCGGGAGGGCCTCCAACGAGCAGTACTTC. It specifies CASSITSGRASNEQYF.

This clonotype has a handful of counts. The chain recombines TRBV20-1 with TRBJ2-2; D is undetermined. The germline V gene has CDR1 DFQATT and CDR2 SNEGSKA (reference sequence). The CDR3 sequence is 16 residues long. Trimming removed 0 bases at V and 6 bases at J, with 17 bases between. The DNA of the CDR3 is TGCAGTGCTAGAGAGACCGGATTGGGGATCGCCGGGGAGCTGTTTTTT. Amino acid sequence: CSARETGLGIAGELFF.

This clonotype was found many times. V and J are TRBV3-1 and TRBJ2-3; D may be TRBD1 (5 bases). The V gene lost 6 bases and the J gene lost 5 bases, with 15 bases spanning the gap. Germline V gene sequence: CDR1 LGHDT, CDR2 YNNKEL (reference sequence). The CDR3 loop spans 14 amino acids. CDR3 residues: CASRAGFPEDTQYF. The CDR3 nucleotides read TGTGCCAGCAGAGCAGGGTTTCCCGAAGATACGCAGTATTTT.

Worth noting for this clonotype: One base away lies a much larger clone, so this may be a sequencing read error. The rearrangement joins TRBV19 to TRBJ2-4; tentatively, D is TRBD1 or TRBD2 (5 bases each). This CDR3 has 14 residues. Germline V gene data show CDR1 as LNHDA and CDR2 as SQIVND (reference sequence). The CDR3 sequence: CASSLEWGIDIQCF. In DNA form, the CDR3 reads TGTGCCAGTAGTTTAGAATGGGGGATTGACATTCAGTGCTTC.

The chain has TRBV12-3 or TRBV12-4 and TRBJ2-7, with D unresolved. Trimming removed 5 bases from V and 5 bases from J, with 13 bases in between. The CDR3 covers 13 residues. The CDR3 DNA follows: TGTGCCAGCAGTGCCCGACGGGCCCACGAGCAGTACTTC. It specifies CASSARRAHEQYF.

The chain uses TRBV7-9 and TRBJ2-2; 10 nucleotides match TRBD1. CDR1 is SEHNR, CDR2 FQNEAQ, per germline (reference sequence). V was pared by 10 bases and J by 3 bases, with 8 bases of the junction left unmatched. CDR3 size: 15 residues. CDR3 in amino acids: CATSRDRGHTGELFF. The CDR3 coding sequence is TGTGCCACTAGCCGGGACAGGGGACACACCGGGGAGCTGTTTTTT.

The chain uses TRBV7-9 and TRBJ2-4; TRBD1 might be the D (5 bases). V lost 0 bases and J 4 bases, leaving 13 bases between the germline ends. This CDR3 is built from 16 residues. Germline CDR1 is SEHNR and CDR2 is FQNEAQ (reference sequence). CDR3 loop: CASSLAVRQTKNIQYF. Written as DNA, the CDR3 is TGTGCCAGCAGCTTAGCGGTGAGACAGACAAAAAACATTCAGTACTTC.

This clonotype showed up just a few times. The chain couples TRBV5-6 to TRBJ1-1; 9 bases agree with TRBD1. The germline CDR1 and CDR2 sequences are SGHDT and YYEEEE. This CDR3 comprises 16 residues. J lost 1 base, V lost 5 bases, and 9 bases had no gene match. In DNA, the CDR3 is TGTGCCAGCAGAAGGACTCCGGGACAGGGGAACACTGAAGCTTTCTTT. Translating gives CASRRTPGQGNTEAFF.

This chain connects TRBV28 to TRBJ2-1; 7 bases are shared with TRBD1. The J segment lost 6 bases and the V segment lost 4 bases, leaving 9 bases of the junction unmatched. Germline CDR1 MDHEN, CDR2 SYDVKM. CDR3 length: 15 amino acids. CDR3 protein: CASSSWDRDLNEQFF. The CDR3 DNA reads as TGTGCCAGCAGTTCGTGGGACAGAGATCTCAATGAGCAGTTCTTC.

The rearrangement links TRBV27 to TRBJ1-2; a possible D gene is TRBD1 (5 bases). The CDR3 loop spans 15 amino acids. The germline V gene encodes CDR1 MNHEY and CDR2 SMNVEV (reference sequence). V was pared by 7 bases and J by 3 bases, with 18 bases between. The CDR3 region has the DNA TGTGCCAGCAAACGAACGGGGCAAAGCTACTATGGCTACACCTTC. Its protein product is CASKRTGQSYYGYTF.